This T cell receptor (beta chain) was recovered during a study of T-cell memory formation after mild COVID-19. About the research overall: In these data, TCR clusters were largely donor specific. Study conclusions and caveats: Researchers report contracting CD4+ clones mostly in CM and EM, with CD8+ clones in EMRA.

V lost 8 bases to trimming and J lost 5 bases; unmatched junction nucleotides: 18. The CDR3 is 17 amino acids. Germline values: CDR1 SGHVS, CDR2 FQNEAQ. Points on this clonotype: Its matching antigen is unknown.

A 5'RACE reaction primed in the constant segment made cDNA libraries of TCR alpha and TCR beta, and these carried sample barcodes and UMIs. Each CDR3 protein gets one entry after TCRdb re-called the 5' RACE reads with MiXCR. The sample lists more than 110,000 distinct CDR3 sequences, 11% to 15% occurring once. The source is an adult woman who had mild COVID-19 (a few samples of this study predate the infection). Cell type and time point are not known. This chain connects TRBV7-8 to TRBJ2-3; TRBD1 matches at 8 bases. Sequencing was carried out using PBMCs or a T cell subset sorted from them (not recorded which). The CDR3 DNA follows: TGTGCCAGCGCCGACTCCCTAAATGGACAGGGCAGAGATACGCAGTATTTT. This codes for CASADSLNGQGRDTQYF.